One and the same sample provided the 3 T cell receptor beta chains below, sequenced in a study of T cell responses to AZD1222 COVID-19 vaccine. Sequencing was performed with immunoSEQ multiplex PCR; in TCRdb, only in-frame clones are kept and a portion is missing. This sample carries 90,000 to 120,000 clones, under 95% of them seen once, and the ten largest clones take about 6.8%. Sequenced here: peripheral blood, sampled 28 days after the second AZD1222 dose. These receptors originate from an adult who received the AZD1222 COVID-19 vaccine.

This chain connects TRBV28 to TRBJ2-7; the D is unclear. Germline CDR1 is MDHEN and CDR2 is SYDVKM. Trimming took 5 bases from V and 4 from J, leaving 15 bases between them. This CDR3 has 14 residues. DNA of the CDR3: TGTGCCAGCAGTCCGGGCAGCGACCATTACGAGCAGTACTTC. As protein: CASSPGSDHYEQYF.

The chain couples TRBV6-5 to TRBJ1-3; TRBD1 matches at 7 bases. The CDR3 covers 16 residues. V shed 0 bases and J 2 bases; nucleotides not matched to a gene: 4. The germline V gene encodes CDR1 MNHEY and CDR2 SVGAGI. In nucleotides, the CDR3 is TGTGCCAGCAGTTACTCGCAAACAGGGGCTGGAAACACCATATATTTT. Protein product: CASSYSQTGAGNTIYF.

The chain has TRBV3-1 (or the pseudogene TRBV3-2) and TRBJ2-3, with TRBD2 matching 7 bases. From germline, CDR1 is LGHDT and CDR2 YNNKEL (reference sequence). V lost 1 base to trimming and J lost 1 base; unmatched junction nucleotides: 5. This CDR3 spans 16 amino acids. The CDR3 bases are TGTGCCAGCAGCCAAGGGCGGGAGTATGGCACAGATACGCAGTATTTT. This encodes CASSQGREYGTDTQYF.